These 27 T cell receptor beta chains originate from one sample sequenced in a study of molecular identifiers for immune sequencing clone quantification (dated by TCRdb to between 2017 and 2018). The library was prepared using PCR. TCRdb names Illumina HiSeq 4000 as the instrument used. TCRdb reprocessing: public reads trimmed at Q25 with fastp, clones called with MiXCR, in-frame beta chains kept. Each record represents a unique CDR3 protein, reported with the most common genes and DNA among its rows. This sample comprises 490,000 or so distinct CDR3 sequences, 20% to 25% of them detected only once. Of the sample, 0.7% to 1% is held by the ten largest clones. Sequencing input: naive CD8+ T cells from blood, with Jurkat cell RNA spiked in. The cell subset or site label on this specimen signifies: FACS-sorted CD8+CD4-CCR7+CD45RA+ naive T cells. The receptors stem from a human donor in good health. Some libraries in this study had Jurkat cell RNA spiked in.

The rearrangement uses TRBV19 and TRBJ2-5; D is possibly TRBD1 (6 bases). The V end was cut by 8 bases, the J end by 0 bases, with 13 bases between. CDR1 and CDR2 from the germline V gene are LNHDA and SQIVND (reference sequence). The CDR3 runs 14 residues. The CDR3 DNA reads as TGTGCCAGTGCCCCGGACAGTAACCAAGAGACCCAGTACTTC. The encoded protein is CASAPDSNQETQYF.

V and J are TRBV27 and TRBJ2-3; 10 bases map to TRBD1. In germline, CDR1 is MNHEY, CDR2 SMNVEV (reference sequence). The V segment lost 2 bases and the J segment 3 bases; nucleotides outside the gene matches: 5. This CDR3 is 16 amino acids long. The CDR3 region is CASSLLRDRGTDTQYF. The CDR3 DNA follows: TGTGCCAGCAGTTTACTCCGGGACAGGGGAACAGATACGCAGTATTTT.

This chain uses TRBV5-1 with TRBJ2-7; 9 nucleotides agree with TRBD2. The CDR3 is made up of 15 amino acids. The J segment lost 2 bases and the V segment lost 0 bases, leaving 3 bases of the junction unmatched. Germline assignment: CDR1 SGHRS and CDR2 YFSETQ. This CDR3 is CASSLVSSGAYEQYF. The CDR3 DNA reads TGCGCCAGCAGCTTGGTTTCTAGCGGGGCCTACGAGCAGTACTTC. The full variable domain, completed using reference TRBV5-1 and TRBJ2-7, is KAGVTQTPRYLIKTRGQQVTLSCSPISGHRSVSWYQQTPGQGLQFLFEYFSETQRNKGNFPGRFSGRQFSNSRSEMNVSTLELGDSALYLCASSLVSSGAYEQYFGPGTRLTVT.

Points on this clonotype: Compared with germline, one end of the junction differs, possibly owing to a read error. The CDR3 sequence is CASSTASGGAPQTGTQYF. In nucleotides, the CDR3 is TGTGCCAGCAGTACCGCTAGCGGGGGGGCCCCCCAAACAGGTACGCAGTATTTT. The rearrangement joins TRBV12-3 or TRBV12-4 to TRBJ2-3, with 12 bases that match TRBD2. CDR3 length: 18 residues.

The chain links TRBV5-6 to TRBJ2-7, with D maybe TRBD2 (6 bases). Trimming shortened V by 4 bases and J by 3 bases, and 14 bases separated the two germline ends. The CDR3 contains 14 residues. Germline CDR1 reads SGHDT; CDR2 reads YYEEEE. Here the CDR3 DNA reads TGTGCCAGCAGCCCGGGACTGACCTACTACGAGCAGTACTTC. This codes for CASSPGLTYYEQYF.

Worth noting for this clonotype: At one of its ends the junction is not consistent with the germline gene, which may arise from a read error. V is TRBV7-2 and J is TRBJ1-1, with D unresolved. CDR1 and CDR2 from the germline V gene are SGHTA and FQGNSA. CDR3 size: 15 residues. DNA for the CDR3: TGTGCCAGCAACTTATTGGCACAGATGAACACTGAAGCTTTCTTT. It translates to CASNLLAQMNTEAFF.

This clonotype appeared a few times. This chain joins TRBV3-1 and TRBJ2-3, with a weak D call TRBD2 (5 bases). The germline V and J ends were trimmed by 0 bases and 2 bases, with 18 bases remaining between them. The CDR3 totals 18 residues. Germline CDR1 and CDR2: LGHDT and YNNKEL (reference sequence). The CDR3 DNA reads TGTGCCAGCAGCCAAGATCTTCAGCGGAGCCGCGCCACAGATACGCAGTATTTT. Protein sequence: CASSQDLQRSRATDTQYF.

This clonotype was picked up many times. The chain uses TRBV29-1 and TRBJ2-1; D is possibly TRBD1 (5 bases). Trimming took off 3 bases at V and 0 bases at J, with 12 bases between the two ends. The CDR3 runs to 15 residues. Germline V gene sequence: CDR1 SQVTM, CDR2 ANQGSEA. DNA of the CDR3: TGCAGCGTTGAGGGAAGGGGAAACTCCTACAATGAGCAGTTCTTC. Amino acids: CSVEGRGNSYNEQFF.

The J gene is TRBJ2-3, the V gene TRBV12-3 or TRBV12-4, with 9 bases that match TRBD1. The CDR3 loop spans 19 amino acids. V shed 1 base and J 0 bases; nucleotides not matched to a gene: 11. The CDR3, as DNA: TGTGCCAGCAGTTTAGTGAATGTGGACAGGGGATCTAGCACAGATACGCAGTATTTT. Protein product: CASSLVNVDRGSSTDTQYF.

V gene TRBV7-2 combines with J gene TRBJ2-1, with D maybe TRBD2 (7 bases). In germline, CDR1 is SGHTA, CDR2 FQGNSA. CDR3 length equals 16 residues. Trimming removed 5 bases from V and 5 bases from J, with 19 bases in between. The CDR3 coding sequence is TGTGCCAGCAGCCCAGGGGTGGGAGGGGTGGACAATGAGCAGTTCTTC. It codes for CASSPGVGGVDNEQFF.

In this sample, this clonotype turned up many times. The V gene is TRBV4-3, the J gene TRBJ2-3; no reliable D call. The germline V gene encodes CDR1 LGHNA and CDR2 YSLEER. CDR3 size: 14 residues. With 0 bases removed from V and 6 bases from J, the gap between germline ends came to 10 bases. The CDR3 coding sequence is TGCGCCAGCAGCCAAGATTGGCTGGGGGATACGCAGTATTTT. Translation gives CASSQDWLGDTQYF.

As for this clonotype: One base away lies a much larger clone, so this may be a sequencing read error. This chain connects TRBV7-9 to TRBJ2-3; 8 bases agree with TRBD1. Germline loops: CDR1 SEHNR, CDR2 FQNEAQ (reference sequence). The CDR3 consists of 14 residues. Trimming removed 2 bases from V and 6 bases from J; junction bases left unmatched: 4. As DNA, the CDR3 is TGTGCCAGCAGCTTAAGCACAGGGGGGGATACGCAGTATTTT. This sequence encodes CASSLSTGGDTQYF. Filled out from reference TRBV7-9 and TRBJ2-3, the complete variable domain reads DTGVSQNPRHKITKRGQNVTFRCDPISEHNRLYWYRQTLGQGPEFLTYFQNEAQLEKSRLLSDRFSAERPKGSFSTLEIQRTEQGDSAMYLCASSLSTGGDTQYFGPGTRLTVL.

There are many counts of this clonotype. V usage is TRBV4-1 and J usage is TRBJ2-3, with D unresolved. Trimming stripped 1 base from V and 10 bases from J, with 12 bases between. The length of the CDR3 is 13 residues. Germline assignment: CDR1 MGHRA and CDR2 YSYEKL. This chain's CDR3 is CASSQVGSDPQYF. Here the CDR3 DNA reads TGCGCCAGCAGCCAAGTAGGGTCTGATCCGCAGTATTTT.

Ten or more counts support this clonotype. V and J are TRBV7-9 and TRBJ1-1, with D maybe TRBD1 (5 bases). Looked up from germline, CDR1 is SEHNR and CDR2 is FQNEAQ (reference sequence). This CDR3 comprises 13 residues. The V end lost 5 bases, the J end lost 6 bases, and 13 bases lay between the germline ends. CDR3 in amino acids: CASSPPGGSEAFF. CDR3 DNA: TGTGCCAGCAGCCCCCCTGGGGGGTCTGAAGCTTTCTTT.

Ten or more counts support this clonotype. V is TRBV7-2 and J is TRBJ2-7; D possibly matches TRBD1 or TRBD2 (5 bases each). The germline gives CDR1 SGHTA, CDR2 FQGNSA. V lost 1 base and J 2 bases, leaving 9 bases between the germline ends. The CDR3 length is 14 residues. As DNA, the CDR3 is TGTGCCAGCAGCTTAGTGCAGGGAGCCTACGAGCAGTACTTC. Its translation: CASSLVQGAYEQYF. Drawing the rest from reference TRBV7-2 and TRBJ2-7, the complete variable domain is GAGVSQSPSNKVTEKGKDVELRCDPISGHTALYWYRQSLGQGLEFLIYFQGNSAPDKSGLPSDRFSAERTGGSVSTLTIQRTQQEDSAVYLCASSLVQGAYEQYFGPGTRLTVT.

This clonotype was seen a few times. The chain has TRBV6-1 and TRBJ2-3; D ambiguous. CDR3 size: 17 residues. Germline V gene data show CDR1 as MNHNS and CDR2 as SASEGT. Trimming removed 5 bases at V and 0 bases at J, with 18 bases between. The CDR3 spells CASSTRLTSPSTDTQYF. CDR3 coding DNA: TGTGCCAGCAGTACCCGGTTGACAAGTCCTAGCACAGATACGCAGTATTTT.

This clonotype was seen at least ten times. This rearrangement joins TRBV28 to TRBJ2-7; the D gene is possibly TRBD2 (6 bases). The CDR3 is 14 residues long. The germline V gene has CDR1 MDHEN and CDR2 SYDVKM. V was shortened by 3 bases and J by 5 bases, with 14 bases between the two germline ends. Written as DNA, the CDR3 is TGTGCCAGCAGTTTTATGGCGGGAATCAACGAGCAGTACTTC. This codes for CASSFMAGINEQYF.

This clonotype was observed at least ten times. The CDR3 sequence is CSASLYTDTQYF. Here the CDR3 DNA reads TGCAGTGCTTCGCTGTACACAGATACGCAGTATTTT. This rearrangement joins TRBV20-1 to TRBJ2-3, with unresolved D. Germline CDR1 is DFQATT and CDR2 is SNEGSKA (reference sequence). V lost 5 bases and J lost 2, with 8 bases in between. The CDR3 is 12 amino acids.

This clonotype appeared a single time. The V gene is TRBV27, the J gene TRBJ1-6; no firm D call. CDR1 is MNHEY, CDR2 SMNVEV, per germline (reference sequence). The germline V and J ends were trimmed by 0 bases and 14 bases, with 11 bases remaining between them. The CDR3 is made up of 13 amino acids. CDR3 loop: CASSLSGIRTLHF. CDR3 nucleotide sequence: TGTGCCAGCAGTTTATCAGGGATCAGGACCCTCCACTTT.

The CDR3 coding sequence is TGTGCCAGCAGCTCCGGACAGAGTTTAAGCTCCTACAATGAGCAGTTCTTC. This codes for CASSSGQSLSSYNEQFF. The V and J genes are TRBV6-6 and TRBJ2-1; D is perhaps TRBD1 (6 bases). Germline CDR1 and CDR2: MNHNY and SVGAGI (reference sequence). The CDR3 contains 17 residues. V was pared by 6 bases and J by 0 bases, with 18 bases between.

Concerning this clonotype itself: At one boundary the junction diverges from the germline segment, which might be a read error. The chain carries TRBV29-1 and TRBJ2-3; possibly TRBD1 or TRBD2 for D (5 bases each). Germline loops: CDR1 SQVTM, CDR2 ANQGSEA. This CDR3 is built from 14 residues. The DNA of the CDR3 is TGCAGCGTGTCCGGGGCACCCTCCACAGATGCGCAGTATTTT. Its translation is CSVSGAPSTDAQYF.

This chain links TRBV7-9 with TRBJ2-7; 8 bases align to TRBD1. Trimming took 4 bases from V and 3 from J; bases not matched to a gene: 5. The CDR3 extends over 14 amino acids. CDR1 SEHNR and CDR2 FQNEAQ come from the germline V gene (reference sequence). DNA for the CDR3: TGTGCCAGCAGCTCCGACAGGGGACTCTACGAGCAGTACTTC. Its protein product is CASSSDRGLYEQYF.

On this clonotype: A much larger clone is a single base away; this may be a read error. The CDR3, as DNA: TGTGCCAGCAGTCCAAGGACATCAGTAACTGAAGCTTTCTTT. It codes for CASSPRTSVTEAFF. The gene calls are TRBV27 and TRBJ1-1; possibly TRBD1 for D (5 bases). From germline, CDR1 is MNHEY and CDR2 SMNVEV (reference sequence). There are 14 residues in the CDR3. Trimming left V 5 bases short and J 5 bases short, with 15 bases between.

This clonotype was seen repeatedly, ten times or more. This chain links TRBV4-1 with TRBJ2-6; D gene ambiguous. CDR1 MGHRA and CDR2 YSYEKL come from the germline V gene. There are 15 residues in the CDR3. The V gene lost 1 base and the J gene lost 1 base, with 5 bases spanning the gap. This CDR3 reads CASSQAPSGANVLTF. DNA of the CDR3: TGCGCCAGCAGCCAAGCCCCGTCTGGGGCCAACGTCCTGACTTTC.

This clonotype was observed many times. DNA for the CDR3: TGTGCCACCAGCGGAGGAGGAGATACGCAGTATTTT. Residues: CATSGGGDTQYF. This chain connects TRBV15 to TRBJ2-3, with D possibly being TRBD2 (5 bases). The CDR3 consists of 12 residues. Per germline, CDR1 LNHNV and CDR2 YYDKDF (reference sequence). V lost 5 bases to trimming and J lost 5 bases, with 8 bases between them.

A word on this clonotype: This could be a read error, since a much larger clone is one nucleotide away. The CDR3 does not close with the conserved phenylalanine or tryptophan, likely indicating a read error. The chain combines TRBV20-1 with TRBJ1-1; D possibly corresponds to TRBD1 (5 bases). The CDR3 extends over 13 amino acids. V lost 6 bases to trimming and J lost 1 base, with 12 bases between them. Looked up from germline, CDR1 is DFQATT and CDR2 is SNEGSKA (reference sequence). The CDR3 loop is CSALTVGNTEAFS. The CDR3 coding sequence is TGCAGTGCATTGACAGTGGGGAACACTGAAGCTTTCTCT.

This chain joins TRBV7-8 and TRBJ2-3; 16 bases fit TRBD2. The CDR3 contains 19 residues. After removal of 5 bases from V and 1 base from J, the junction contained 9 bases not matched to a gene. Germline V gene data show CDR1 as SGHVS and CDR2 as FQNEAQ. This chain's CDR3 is CASSPGTSGGASGTDTQYF. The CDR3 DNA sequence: TGTGCCAGCAGCCCGGGGACTAGCGGGGGGGCCTCGGGCACAGATACGCAGTATTTT.